The subject of this entry is one T cell receptor (beta chain). Its target is unknown. The primer mix had 60 Vbeta and 13 Jbeta primers. Assay: immunoSEQ multiplex PCR; the TCRdb copy retains only in-frame clones and omits some. Of around 81,000 clones listed, around 60% were seen once; the top ten hold approximately 5.8%. The sample is drawn from a study of cytomegalovirus exposure and HLA in healthy donors. General study points: One variant, a missense change in DCLRE1C, was linked in a later analysis to TCR beta V- and J-gene trimming. When a later analysis compared HLA-associated TCR beta chains with equally common others, the HLA-associated chains turned out to be more clonally expanded and to have lower generation probabilities.

V was shortened by 0 bases and J by 12 bases, with 16 bases between the two germline ends. Germline V gives CDR1 SGHNT, CDR2 YYREEE (reference sequence). The CDR3 runs to 14 residues. This chain joins TRBV5-4 and TRBJ2-1; D is possibly TRBD1 (5 bases). Sequencing was carried out using PBMCs. The clonotype originates from a man aged 30 to 39 in good health and CMV-seropositive. DNA for the CDR3: TGTGCCAGCAGCTTGGAGGGGCTACACAGAGGGCAGTTCTTC. This encodes CASSLEGLHRGQFF. Full variable domain (rest looked up from reference TRBV5-4 and TRBJ2-1): ETGVTQSPTHLIKTRGQQVTLRCSSQSGHNTVSWYQQALGQGPQFIFQYYREEENGRGNFPPRFSGLQFPNYSSELNVNALELDDSALYLCASSLEGLHRGQFFGPGTRLTVL.